Below, one T cell receptor beta chain is given with its context. This entry comes from a study of blood T cell repertoires in COVID-19. Across the study: Whether acute or convalescent, the COVID-19 samples came from the United States, Italy and Spain.

CDR1 is LNHDA and CDR2 is SQIVND in the germline V gene (reference sequence). The CDR3 spans 17 residues. With V trimmed by 0 bases and J by 3 bases, 7 bases remained unmatched. Data came from immunoSEQ multiplex PCR; TCRdb stores just in-frame clones and leaves some out. The table has nearly 200,000 clones, about 80% seen once. The sequenced material came from peripheral blood. The clonotype comes from a human donor with acute or convalescent COVID-19. The donor label of this sample is uncertain. This chain connects TRBV19 to TRBJ1-5; 8 bases match TRBD1. This chain's CDR3 is CASSIDGRQGLNQPQHF. For the CDR3, the DNA is TGTGCCAGTAGTATAGACGGGAGACAGGGGCTCAATCAGCCCCAGCATTTT.